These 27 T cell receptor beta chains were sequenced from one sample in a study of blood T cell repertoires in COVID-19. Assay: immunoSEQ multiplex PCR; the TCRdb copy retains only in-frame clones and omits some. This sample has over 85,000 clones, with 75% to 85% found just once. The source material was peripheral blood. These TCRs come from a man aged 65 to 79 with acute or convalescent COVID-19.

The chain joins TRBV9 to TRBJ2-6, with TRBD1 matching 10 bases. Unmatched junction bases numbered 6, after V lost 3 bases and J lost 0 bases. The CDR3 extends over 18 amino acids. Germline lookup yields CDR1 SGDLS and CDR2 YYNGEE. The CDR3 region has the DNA TGTGCCAGCAGCGATTGGACAGGGGGTGGCTCTGGGGCCAACGTCCTGACTTTC. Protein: CASSDWTGGGSGANVLTF.

CDR3 in amino acids: CASSRTSGTANTGELFF. In DNA, the CDR3 is TGTGCCAGCAGTCGGACTAGCGGCACCGCGAACACCGGGGAGCTGTTTTTT. This chain joins TRBV3-1 (or the pseudogene TRBV3-2) and TRBJ2-2, with 10 positions matching TRBD2. CDR3 length equals 17 residues. Germline V gene sequence: CDR1 LGHDT, CDR2 YNNKEL (reference sequence). V lost 6 bases to trimming and J lost 0 bases; unmatched junction nucleotides: 7.

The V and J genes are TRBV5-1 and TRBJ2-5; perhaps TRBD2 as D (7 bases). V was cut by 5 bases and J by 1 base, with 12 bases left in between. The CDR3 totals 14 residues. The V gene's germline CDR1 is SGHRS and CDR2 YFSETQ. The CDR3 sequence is CASSKRDTQETQYF. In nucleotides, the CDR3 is TGCGCCAGCAGTAAGCGGGACACCCAAGAGACCCAGTACTTC.

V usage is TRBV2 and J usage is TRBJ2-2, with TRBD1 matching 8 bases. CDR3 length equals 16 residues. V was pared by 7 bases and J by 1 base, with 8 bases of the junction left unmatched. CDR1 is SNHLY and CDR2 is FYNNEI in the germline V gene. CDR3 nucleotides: TGTGCCAGCATATCAGGGGGCGCGGAGAACACCGGGGAGCTGTTTTTT. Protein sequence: CASISGGAENTGELFF.

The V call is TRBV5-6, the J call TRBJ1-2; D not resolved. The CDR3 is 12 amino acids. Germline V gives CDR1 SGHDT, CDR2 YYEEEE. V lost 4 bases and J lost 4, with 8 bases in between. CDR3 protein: CASSPRGYGYTF. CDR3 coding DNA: TGTGCCAGCAGCCCCCGGGGCTATGGCTACACCTTC.

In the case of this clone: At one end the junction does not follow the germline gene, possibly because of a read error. The CDR3 region has the DNA TGTGCTAGCAGCGCGTCGACAGGGTACCAAGAGACCCAGTACTTC. It specifies CASSASTGYQETQYF. The chain couples TRBV7-7 to TRBJ2-5, with 7 bases that match TRBD1. Germline V gene data show CDR1 as SSHAT and CDR2 as FNYEAQ (reference sequence). The CDR3 sequence is 15 residues long.

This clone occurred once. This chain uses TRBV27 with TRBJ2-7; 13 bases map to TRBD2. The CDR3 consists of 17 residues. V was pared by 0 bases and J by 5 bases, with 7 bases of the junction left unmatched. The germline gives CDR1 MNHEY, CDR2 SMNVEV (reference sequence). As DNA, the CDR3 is TGTGCCAGCAGTTTATCGACACTAGCGGGAGGGGGTAACGAGCAGTACTTC. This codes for CASSLSTLAGGGNEQYF.

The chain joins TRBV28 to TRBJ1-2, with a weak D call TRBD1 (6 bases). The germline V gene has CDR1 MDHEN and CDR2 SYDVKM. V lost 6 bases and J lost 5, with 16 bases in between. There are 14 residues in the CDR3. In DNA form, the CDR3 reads TGTGCCAGCAGCTCAGATACAGGGACATATGGCTACACCTTC. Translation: CASSSDTGTYGYTF.

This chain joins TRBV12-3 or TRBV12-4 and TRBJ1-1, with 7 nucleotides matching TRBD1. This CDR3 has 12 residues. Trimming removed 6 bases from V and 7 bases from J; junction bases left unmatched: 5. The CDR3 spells CASSRTGVEAFF. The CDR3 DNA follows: TGTGCCAGCAGCCGAACAGGGGTTGAAGCTTTCTTT.

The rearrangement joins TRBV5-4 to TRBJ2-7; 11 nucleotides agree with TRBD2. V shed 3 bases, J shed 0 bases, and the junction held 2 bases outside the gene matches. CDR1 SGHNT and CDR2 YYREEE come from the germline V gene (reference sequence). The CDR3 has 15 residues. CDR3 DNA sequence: TGTGCCAGCAGCTGGGGGACTAGCGGCTCCTACGAGCAGTACTTC. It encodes CASSWGTSGSYEQYF.

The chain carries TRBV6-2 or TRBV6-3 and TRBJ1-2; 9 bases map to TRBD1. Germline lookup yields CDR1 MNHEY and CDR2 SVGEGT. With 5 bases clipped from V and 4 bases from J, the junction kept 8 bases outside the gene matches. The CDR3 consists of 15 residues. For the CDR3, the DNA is TGTGCCAGCAGTAATGGACAGGGGAGTGCCTATGGCTACACCTTC. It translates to CASSNGQGSAYGYTF.

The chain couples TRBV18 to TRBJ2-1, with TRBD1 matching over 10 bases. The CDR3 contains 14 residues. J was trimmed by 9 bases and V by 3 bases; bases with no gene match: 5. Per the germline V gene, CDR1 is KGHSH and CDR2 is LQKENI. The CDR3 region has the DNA TGTGCCAGCTCACCTGGGACAGGGGTGAGTGAGCAGTTCTTC. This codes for CASSPGTGVSEQFF. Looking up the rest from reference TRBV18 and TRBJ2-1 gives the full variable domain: NAGVMQNPRHLVRRRGQEARLRCSPMKGHSHVYWYRQLPEEGLKFMVYLQKENIIDESGMPKERFSAEFPKEGPSILRIQQVVRGDSAAYFCASSPGTGVSEQFFGPGTRLTVL.

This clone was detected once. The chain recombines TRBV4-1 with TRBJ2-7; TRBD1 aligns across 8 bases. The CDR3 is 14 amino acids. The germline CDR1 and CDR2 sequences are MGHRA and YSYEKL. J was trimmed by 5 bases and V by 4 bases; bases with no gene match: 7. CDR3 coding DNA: TGCGCCAGCAGCCGGGGGACAGGACCCAACGAGCAGTACTTC. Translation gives CASSRGTGPNEQYF.

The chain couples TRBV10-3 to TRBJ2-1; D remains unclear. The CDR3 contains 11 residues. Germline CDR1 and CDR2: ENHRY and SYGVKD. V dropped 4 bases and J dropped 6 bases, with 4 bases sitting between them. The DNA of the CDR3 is TGTGCCATCAGTGCCCTCAATGAGCAGTTCTTC. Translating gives CAISALNEQFF.

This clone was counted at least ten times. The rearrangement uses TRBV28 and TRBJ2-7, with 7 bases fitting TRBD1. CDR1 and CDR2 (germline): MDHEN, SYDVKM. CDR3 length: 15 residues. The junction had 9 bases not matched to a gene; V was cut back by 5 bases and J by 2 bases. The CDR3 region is CASSGTAPTPYEQYF. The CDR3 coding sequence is TGTGCCAGCAGTGGGACAGCCCCCACCCCCTACGAGCAGTACTTC.

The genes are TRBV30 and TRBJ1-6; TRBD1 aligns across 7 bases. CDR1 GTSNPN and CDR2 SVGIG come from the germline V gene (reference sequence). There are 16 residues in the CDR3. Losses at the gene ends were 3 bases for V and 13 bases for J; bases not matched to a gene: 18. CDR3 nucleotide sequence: TGTGCCTGGAGCTTAGGGTTGTTTGGAGGGGGCTGGCCCCTCCACTTT. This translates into CAWSLGLFGGGWPLHF.

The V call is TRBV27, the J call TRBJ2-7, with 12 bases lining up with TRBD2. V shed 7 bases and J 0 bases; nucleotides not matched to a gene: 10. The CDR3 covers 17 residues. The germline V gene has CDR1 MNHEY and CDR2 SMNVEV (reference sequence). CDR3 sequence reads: CASKAGLAGRSSYEQYF. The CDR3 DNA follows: TGTGCCAGCAAAGCTGGACTAGCGGGGAGAAGCTCCTACGAGCAGTACTTC.

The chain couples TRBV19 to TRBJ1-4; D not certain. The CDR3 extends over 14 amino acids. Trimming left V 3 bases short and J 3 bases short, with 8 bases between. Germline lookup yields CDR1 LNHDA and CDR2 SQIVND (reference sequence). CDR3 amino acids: CASSMGGSNEKLFF. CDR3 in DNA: TGTGCCAGTAGTATGGGAGGTTCTAATGAAAAACTGTTTTTT.

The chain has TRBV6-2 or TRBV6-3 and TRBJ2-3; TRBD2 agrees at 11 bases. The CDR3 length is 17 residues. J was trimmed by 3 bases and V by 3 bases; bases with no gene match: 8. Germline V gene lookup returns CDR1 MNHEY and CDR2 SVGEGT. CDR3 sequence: CASSYISGRAWTDTQYF. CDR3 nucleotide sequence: TGTGCCAGCAGTTATATTAGCGGGAGGGCCTGGACAGATACGCAGTATTTT.

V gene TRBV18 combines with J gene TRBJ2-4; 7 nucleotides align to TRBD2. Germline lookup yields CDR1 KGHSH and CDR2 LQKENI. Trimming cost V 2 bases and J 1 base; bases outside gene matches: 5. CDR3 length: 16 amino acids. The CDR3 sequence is CASSPNQGGAKNIQYF. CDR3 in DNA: TGTGCCAGCTCACCAAACCAGGGAGGGGCCAAAAACATTCAGTACTTC. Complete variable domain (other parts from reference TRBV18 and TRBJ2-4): NAGVMQNPRHLVRRRGQEARLRCSPMKGHSHVYWYRQLPEEGLKFMVYLQKENIIDESGMPKERFSAEFPKEGPSILRIQQVVRGDSAAYFCASSPNQGGAKNIQYFGAGTRLSVL.

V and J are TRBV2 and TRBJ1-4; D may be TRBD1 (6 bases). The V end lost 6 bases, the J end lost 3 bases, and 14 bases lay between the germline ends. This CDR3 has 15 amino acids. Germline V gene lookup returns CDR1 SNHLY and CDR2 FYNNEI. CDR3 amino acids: CASSPAGAANEKLFF. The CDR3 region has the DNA TGTGCCAGCAGCCCAGCAGGGGCCGCTAATGAAAAACTGTTTTTT.

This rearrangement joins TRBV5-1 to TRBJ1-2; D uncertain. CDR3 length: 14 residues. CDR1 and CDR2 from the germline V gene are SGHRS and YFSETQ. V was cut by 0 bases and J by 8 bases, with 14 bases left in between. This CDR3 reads CASSLDRGSGGYTF. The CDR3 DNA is TGCGCCAGCAGCTTGGACAGAGGATCGGGAGGCTACACCTTC.

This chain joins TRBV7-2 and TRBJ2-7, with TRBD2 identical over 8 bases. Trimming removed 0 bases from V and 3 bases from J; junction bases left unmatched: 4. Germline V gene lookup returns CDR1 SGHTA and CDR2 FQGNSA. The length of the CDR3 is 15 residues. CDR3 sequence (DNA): TGTGCCAGCAGCTTAGCGCGACTAGCGAGCTACGAGCAGTACTTC. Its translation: CASSLARLASYEQYF.

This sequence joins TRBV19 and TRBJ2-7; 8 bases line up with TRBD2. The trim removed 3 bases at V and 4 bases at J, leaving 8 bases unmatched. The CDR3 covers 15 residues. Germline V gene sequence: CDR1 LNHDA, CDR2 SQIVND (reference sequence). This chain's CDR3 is CASSMGRGGFYEQYF. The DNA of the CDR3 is TGTGCCAGTAGTATGGGCCGGGGGGGATTTTACGAGCAGTACTTC.

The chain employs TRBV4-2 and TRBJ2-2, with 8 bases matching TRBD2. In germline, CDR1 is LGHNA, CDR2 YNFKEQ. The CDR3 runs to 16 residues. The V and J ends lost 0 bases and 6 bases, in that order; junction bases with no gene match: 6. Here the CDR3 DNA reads TGTGCCAGCAGCCAAGAATCCGGGAGGGCCGCCGGGGAGCTGTTTTTT. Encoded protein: CASSQESGRAAGELFF.

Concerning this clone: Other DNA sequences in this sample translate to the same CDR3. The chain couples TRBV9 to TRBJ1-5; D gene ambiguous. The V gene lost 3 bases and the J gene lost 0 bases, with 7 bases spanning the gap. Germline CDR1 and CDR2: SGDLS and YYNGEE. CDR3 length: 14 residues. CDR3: CASSGGNSNQPQHF. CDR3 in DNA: TGTGCCAGCAGCGGAGGCAATAGCAATCAGCCCCAGCATTTT.

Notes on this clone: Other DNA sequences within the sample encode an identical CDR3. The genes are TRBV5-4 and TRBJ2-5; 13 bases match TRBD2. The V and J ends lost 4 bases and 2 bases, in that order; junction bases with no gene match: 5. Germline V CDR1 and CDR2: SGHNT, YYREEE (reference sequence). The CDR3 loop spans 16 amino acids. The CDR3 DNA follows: TGTGCCAGCAGCCCTGGGACTAGCGGGAATCAAGAGACCCAGTACTTC. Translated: CASSPGTSGNQETQYF.